This passage covers 12 T cell receptor beta chains from one sample sequenced in a study of CD8 T cells in ankylosing spondylitis. These TCRs are of unknown antigen specificity. One entry per CDR3 protein results from TCRdb running MiXCR on the 5' RACE reads. The table shows about 220,000 distinct CDR3 sequences, with 7% to 8% occurring only once. Study findings and constraints: What seemed typical of ankylosing spondylitis blood was a TCR beta motif built from fewer than ten highly homologous variants.

The sequenced sample was blood, either unsorted or a sorted T cell fraction (not recorded which). The receptors originated from a male donor with ankylosing spondylitis.

The table lists this clonotype with many counts. V and J are TRBV6-5 and TRBJ2-1; 7 bases agree with TRBD1. The germline V gene encodes CDR1 MNHEY and CDR2 SVGAGI. There are 18 residues in the CDR3. The V and J ends lost 0 bases and 7 bases, in that order; junction bases with no gene match: 15. CDR3 amino acids: CASSYSNTRDSLGNEQFF. CDR3 DNA sequence: TGTGCCAGCAGTTACTCGAACACCCGGGACAGTCTGGGTAATGAGCAGTTCTTC.

The chain links TRBV5-5 to TRBJ2-7; D not certain. The germline gives CDR1 SGHKS, CDR2 YYEKEE (reference sequence). The CDR3 runs 12 residues. V lost 4 bases to trimming and J lost 3 bases, with 8 bases between them. CDR3 protein: CASSAGLYEQYF. The CDR3 region has the DNA TGTGCCAGCAGCGCTGGGCTCTACGAGCAGTACTTC.

This clonotype has a count of ten or more. The chain links TRBV6-2 or TRBV6-3 to TRBJ2-1; TRBD2 matches 13 bases. CDR3 length: 14 residues. With 6 bases clipped from V and 7 bases from J, the junction kept 3 bases outside the gene matches. The germline V gene has CDR1 MNHEY and CDR2 SVGEGT. The chain's CDR3 is CASRSLAGGNEQFF. The CDR3 coding sequence is TGTGCCAGCAGATCACTAGCGGGGGGGAATGAGCAGTTCTTC.

The CDR3 here is CASSSTLGQMNTEAFF. The CDR3, as DNA: TGTGCCAGCAGCTCTACCTTGGGGCAGATGAACACTGAAGCTTTCTTT. The V and J genes are TRBV7-9 and TRBJ1-1; maybe TRBD1 (5 bases). The V gene lost 4 bases and the J gene lost 0 bases, with 15 bases spanning the gap. This CDR3 region has 16 residues. Looked up from germline, CDR1 is SEHNR and CDR2 is FQNEAQ (reference sequence).

Regarding this clonotype: A read error is possible here, since a much larger clone lies one base away. The chain combines TRBV6-5 with TRBJ1-1; D is unclear. The CDR3 extends over 13 amino acids. Looked up from germline, CDR1 is MNHEY and CDR2 is SVGAGI. CDR3 nucleotide sequence: TGTGCCAGCAGTTACTCCGTTAGCACTGAAGCTTACTTT. Protein sequence: CASSYSVSTEAYF.

This clonotype was picked up many times. The junction departs from germline at one end; a sequencing error may be responsible. The chain combines TRBV27 with TRBJ2-1; D may be TRBD1 (5 bases). Germline CDR1 is MNHEY and CDR2 is SMNVEV (reference sequence). The CDR3 runs 13 residues. The CDR3 nucleotides are TGTGCCAGCAGTTTATCGGCGCCCCTAGGGGTACTCTTC. Residues: CASSLSAPLGVLF.

V usage is TRBV27 and J usage is TRBJ2-7; D may be TRBD1 (5 bases). Germline V gene sequence: CDR1 MNHEY, CDR2 SMNVEV (reference sequence). CDR3 length equals 14 residues. Trimming removed 3 bases at V and 3 bases at J, with 12 bases between. CDR3 in amino acids: CASSFKGIVYEQYF. In DNA, the CDR3 is TGTGCCAGCAGTTTCAAGGGGATTGTCTACGAGCAGTACTTC.

The V call is TRBV5-4, the J call TRBJ2-5; D is possibly TRBD1 or TRBD2 (6 bases each). The V gene's germline CDR1 is SGHNT and CDR2 YYREEE (reference sequence). V lost 1 base and J lost 4, with 17 bases in between. CDR3 length: 16 amino acids. CDR3 loop: CASSLMGAPGGETQYF. In nucleotides, the CDR3 is TGTGCCAGCAGCTTGATGGGGGCGCCCGGGGGAGAGACCCAGTACTTC. The full variable domain, in which reference TRBV5-4 and TRBJ2-5 provide the parts outside the CDR3, is ETGVTQSPTHLIKTRGQQVTLRCSSQSGHNTVSWYQQALGQGPQFIFQYYREEENGRGNFPPRFSGLQFPNYSSELNVNALELDDSALYLCASSLMGAPGGETQYFGPGTRLLVL.

This clonotype was seen at least ten times. This sequence joins TRBV27 and TRBJ2-5; D is perhaps TRBD1 or TRBD2 (5 bases each). This CDR3 has 18 residues. The germline V and J ends were trimmed by 0 bases and 2 bases, with 19 bases remaining between them. CDR1 and CDR2 (germline): MNHEY, SMNVEV (reference sequence). This chain's CDR3 is CASSLSTGLGTDQETQYF. The DNA for the CDR3 is TGTGCCAGCAGTTTATCGACCGGTTTAGGGACGGATCAAGAGACCCAGTACTTC.

This clonotype was seen at least ten times. V is TRBV3-1 and J is TRBJ2-1; the D gene could be TRBD1 or TRBD2 (5 bases each). Trimming pared 1 base from V and 3 bases from J, leaving 13 bases between. The CDR3 is 16 amino acids. In germline, CDR1 is LGHDT, CDR2 YNNKEL (reference sequence). The CDR3 DNA is TGTGCCAGCAGCCAAGTTGAGGGGACGATCTACAATGAGCAGTTCTTC. Protein: CASSQVEGTIYNEQFF.

This clonotype has a handful of counts. The V and J genes are TRBV4-2 and TRBJ2-7; 8 bases fit TRBD1. The CDR3 contains 16 residues. The germline gives CDR1 LGHNA, CDR2 YNFKEQ. J was trimmed by 3 bases and V by 0 bases; bases with no gene match: 7. CDR3 nucleotides: TGTGCCAGCAGCCAAGATCTCCAGGGGGCTATCTACGAGCAGTACTTC. Its protein is CASSQDLQGAIYEQYF.

There are many counts of this clonotype. The genes are TRBV6-5 and TRBJ2-5, with TRBD2 identical over 15 bases. V was pared by 7 bases and J by 6 bases, with 12 bases of the junction left unmatched. CDR3 size: 17 residues. Germline V CDR1 and CDR2: MNHEY, SVGAGI. CDR3: CASTFNPGTSGRKTQYF. CDR3 DNA sequence: TGTGCCAGCACTTTCAACCCTGGGACTAGCGGGAGGAAGACCCAGTACTTC.